The 28 T cell receptor beta chains below all came from one sample that was sequenced in a study of beta chain features in type 1 diabetes. The isolated RNA, all of it, was reverse transcribed, so expressed TCRB transcripts were what got sequenced. Sequenced by immunoSEQ multiplex PCR; TCRdb stores in-frame clones only, minus some. The table has about 340,000 clones, roughly 8% seen once; the top ten hold under 0.5%. Input material: central memory CD4+ T cells from blood. Receptor source: a woman in her late teens or twenties in good health.

This clone turned up a few times. V is TRBV28 and J is TRBJ2-3, with TRBD1 as a possible D gene (5 bases). The CDR3 runs to 15 residues. CDR1 is MDHEN and CDR2 is SYDVKM in the germline V gene. With 3 bases removed from V and 1 base from J, the gap between germline ends came to 11 bases. The CDR3 bases are TGTGCCAGCAGTTTCGGCGGCAGGGGCACAGATACGCAGTATTTT. This codes for CASSFGGRGTDTQYF.

The V gene is TRBV25-1, the J gene TRBJ1-4; no definite D call. Germline CDR1 MGHDK, CDR2 SYGVNS. The V end lost 9 bases, the J end lost 4 bases, and 12 bases lay between the germline ends. This CDR3 is 13 amino acids long. CDR3 region: CASLGPINEKLFF. For the CDR3, the DNA is TGTGCCAGTTTAGGCCCGATTAATGAAAAACTGTTTTTT.

The CDR3, as DNA: TGTGCCAGCAGCTTGGGACTAGCGGACACCGGGGAGCTGTTTTTT. Translation: CASSLGLADTGELFF. This sequence joins TRBV4-2 and TRBJ2-2, with TRBD2 matching over 11 bases. With 5 bases clipped from V and 3 bases from J, the junction kept 2 bases outside the gene matches. This CDR3 contains 15 residues. Germline V gene sequence: CDR1 LGHNA, CDR2 YNFKEQ.

The chain is built from TRBV7-2 and TRBJ2-7, with D perhaps TRBD1 (5 bases). V lost 4 bases, J lost 4 bases, and 14 bases lay in between. The CDR3 runs to 14 residues. Germline CDR1 is SGHTA and CDR2 is FQGNSA. For the CDR3, the DNA is TGTGCCAGCAGCTACAGGCAGGGTTGGTACGAGCAGTACTTC. This translates into CASSYRQGWYEQYF. Full variable domain (outside the CDR3, taken from reference TRBV7-2 and TRBJ2-7): GAGVSQSPSNKVTEKGKDVELRCDPISGHTALYWYRQSLGQGLEFLIYFQGNSAPDKSGLPSDRFSAERTGGSVSTLTIQRTQQEDSAVYLCASSYRQGWYEQYFGPGTRLTVT.

The table lists this clone with a few counts. V is TRBV5-1 and J is TRBJ2-5, with 8 nucleotides matching TRBD1. Trimming took 4 bases from V and 1 from J; bases not matched to a gene: 6. CDR1 is SGHRS and CDR2 is YFSETQ in the germline V gene. The CDR3 spans 15 residues. CDR3 sequence (DNA): TGCGCCAGCAGCACCGGACAGGGAGCCCAAGAGACCCAGTACTTC. This gives the protein CASSTGQGAQETQYF. Using reference TRBV5-1 and TRBJ2-5 for the parts outside the CDR3, the full variable domain is KAGVTQTPRYLIKTRGQQVTLSCSPISGHRSVSWYQQTPGQGLQFLFEYFSETQRNKGNFPGRFSGRQFSNSRSEMNVSTLELGDSALYLCASSTGQGAQETQYFGPGTRLLVL.

This clone was detected only a few times. The rearrangement links TRBV11-2 to TRBJ1-1; 7 nucleotides line up with TRBD1. This CDR3 region has 14 residues. Germline CDR1 SGHAT, CDR2 FQNNGV. V shed 3 bases, J shed 4 bases, and the junction held 5 bases outside the gene matches. This chain's CDR3 is CASSFDRASTEAFF. For the CDR3, the DNA is TGTGCCAGCAGCTTCGACAGGGCAAGCACTGAAGCTTTCTTT.

Concerning this clone itself: It may be a read error: a sequence one base away is much more abundant. The chain employs TRBV27 and TRBJ2-7; the match to TRBD1 covers 10 bases. Germline V gene lookup returns CDR1 MNHEY and CDR2 SMNVEV (reference sequence). The CDR3 loop spans 13 amino acids. Trimming took 5 bases from V and 4 from J; bases not matched to a gene: 2. CDR3 in amino acids: CASSRQGAYEQYF. In DNA, the CDR3 is TGTGCCAGCAGTCGACAGGGGGCATACGAGCAGTACTTC.

This rearrangement joins TRBV6-1 to TRBJ1-2; TRBD1 matches 7 bases. Germline lookup yields CDR1 MNHNS and CDR2 SASEGT. The V gene end was trimmed by 5 bases and the J gene end by 7 bases; junction bases not matched to a gene: 7. CDR3 size: 13 residues. This chain's CDR3 is CASSPWTGSGYTF. The CDR3 region has the DNA TGTGCCAGCAGTCCCTGGACAGGATCTGGCTACACCTTC.

This clone was recorded many times. V and J are TRBV10-3 and TRBJ1-3; D uncertain. Trimming pared 4 bases from V and 1 base from J, leaving 23 bases between. CDR1 is ENHRY and CDR2 is SYGVKD in the germline V gene. The CDR3 extends over 19 amino acids. CDR3 amino acids: CAISGAAGSSTLSGNTIYF. The CDR3 DNA reads TGTGCCATCAGTGGGGCAGCGGGATCCTCTACACTTTCTGGAAACACCATATATTTT.

The rearrangement links TRBV6-1 to TRBJ1-1; no definite D call. The CDR3 is 16 amino acids. CDR1 is MNHNS, CDR2 SASEGT, per germline. V lost 4 bases to trimming and J lost 4 bases, with 19 bases between them. This CDR3 reads CASSVNPGSTGTEAFF. CDR3 coding DNA: TGTGCCAGCAGTGTCAACCCCGGGAGCACGGGCACTGAAGCTTTCTTT.

The chain combines TRBV7-2 with TRBJ2-7, with D possibly TRBD2 on 6 matching bases. The CDR3 spans 14 residues. Trimming shortened V by 3 bases and J by 0 bases, and 9 bases separated the two germline ends. Germline V gene sequence: CDR1 SGHTA, CDR2 FQGNSA. DNA of the CDR3: TGTGCCAGCAGCTTGCAGACTAGCTCCTACGAGCAGTACTTC. This sequence encodes CASSLQTSSYEQYF.

V is TRBV9 and J is TRBJ2-2; 13 bases are shared with TRBD2. CDR3 length equals 16 residues. The germline CDR1 and CDR2 sequences are SGDLS and YYNGEE. Trimming took 3 bases from V and 7 from J; bases not matched to a gene: 6. CDR3 nucleotides: TGTGCCAGCAGCGCTGGACTAGCGGGAGATGGCGGGGAGCTGTTTTTT. Translation: CASSAGLAGDGGELFF.

The chain links TRBV19 to TRBJ1-2; possibly TRBD1 for D (6 bases). Germline V gene lookup returns CDR1 LNHDA and CDR2 SQIVND (reference sequence). The CDR3 sequence is 15 residues long. Trimming pared 5 bases from V and 0 bases from J, leaving 13 bases between. The CDR3 DNA sequence: TGTGCCAGTAGTCGATCGACAGGATCTAACTATGGCTACACCTTC. Residues: CASSRSTGSNYGYTF.

Only a few counts were recorded for this clone. J is TRBJ2-1 and V is TRBV5-4; unclear D gene. The germline V gene encodes CDR1 SGHNT and CDR2 YYREEE (reference sequence). The V end was cut by 4 bases, the J end by 6 bases, with 14 bases between. This CDR3 spans 14 amino acids. The CDR3 DNA is TGTGCCAGCAGCCCAAAGGACGTCCTCAATGAGCAGTTCTTC. The encoded protein is CASSPKDVLNEQFF.

This clone was seen more than once but under ten times. The rearrangement links TRBV7-9 to TRBJ2-3, with 8 bases identical to TRBD2. Germline CDR1 is SEHNR and CDR2 is FQNEAQ (reference sequence). V lost 10 bases to trimming and J lost 0 bases; unmatched junction nucleotides: 9. The CDR3 length is 15 residues. The CDR3 DNA reads as TGTGCCACTGAGGTCGGGAGGGTAAGCACAGATACGCAGTATTTT. Translation: CATEVGRVSTDTQYF.

This clone was detected a few times. The chain recombines TRBV5-1 with TRBJ2-5; tentatively, D is TRBD1 or TRBD2 (5 bases each). Trimming left V 6 bases short and J 3 bases short, with 21 bases between. Germline V gene sequence: CDR1 SGHRS, CDR2 YFSETQ. This CDR3 contains 16 residues. CDR3 sequence reads: CASTPSSGTHEETQYF. The CDR3 DNA reads TGCGCCAGCACCCCATCGTCCGGGACCCACGAAGAGACCCAGTACTTC. Full variable domain (remainder filled in from reference TRBV5-1 and TRBJ2-5): KAGVTQTPRYLIKTRGQQVTLSCSPISGHRSVSWYQQTPGQGLQFLFEYFSETQRNKGNFPGRFSGRQFSNSRSEMNVSTLELGDSALYLCASTPSSGTHEETQYFGPGTRLLVL.

The chain joins TRBV7-3 to TRBJ2-7; D unresolved. The V end was cut by 5 bases, the J end by 3 bases, with 11 bases between. Germline CDR1 reads SGHTA; CDR2 reads FQGTGA. The CDR3 runs 13 residues. The CDR3 DNA sequence: TGTGCCAGCAGCAGAACCTCCTACTACGAGCAGTACTTC. Amino acid sequence: CASSRTSYYEQYF.

This clone was recorded at least ten times. In the same sample, other DNA sequences code for this CDR3. The DNA for the CDR3 is TGTGCCAGCAGCGTAGAGCAGGGAAACATTCAGTACTTC. As protein: CASSVEQGNIQYF. This chain joins TRBV9 and TRBJ2-4; weak D call: TRBD1 (5 bases). Trimming left V 0 bases short and J 6 bases short, with 7 bases between. The CDR3 has 13 residues. CDR1 is SGDLS, CDR2 YYNGEE, per germline.

This clone was counted many times. The gene calls are TRBV27 and TRBJ1-1; D gene unclear. Trimming removed 3 bases from V and 5 bases from J, with 10 bases in between. Germline CDR1 is MNHEY and CDR2 is SMNVEV (reference sequence). The CDR3 is 13 amino acids. As DNA, the CDR3 is TGTGCCAGCAGTTTCAGGAAGATGACTGAAGCTTTCTTT. Amino acids: CASSFRKMTEAFF.

This sequence joins TRBV15 and TRBJ2-1; 12 bases align to TRBD1. Per the germline V gene, CDR1 is LNHNV and CDR2 is YYDKDF (reference sequence). The V and J ends lost 9 bases and 7 bases, in that order; junction bases with no gene match: 7. The CDR3 totals 14 residues. The CDR3 nucleotides read TGTGCCACGTCGTGGGGACAGGGGGCAAATGAGCAGTTCTTC. This encodes CATSWGQGANEQFF. Variable domain in full (rest from reference TRBV15 and TRBJ2-1): DAMVIQNPRYQVTQFGKPVTLSCSQTLNHNVMYWYQQKSSQAPKLLFHYYDKDFNNEADTPDNFQSRRPNTSFCFLDIRSPGLGDTAMYLCATSWGQGANEQFFGPGTRLTVL.

For the CDR3, the DNA is TGCAGCGGACAGTTTAACTATGGCTACACCTTC. It is translated as CSGQFNYGYTF. The V call is TRBV20-1, the J call TRBJ1-2, with D possibly being TRBD1 (6 bases). This CDR3 is built from 11 residues. CDR1 and CDR2 (germline): DFQATT, SNEGSKA (reference sequence).

This chain connects TRBV28 to TRBJ1-2; D is uncertain. The V gene's germline CDR1 is MDHEN and CDR2 SYDVKM. V lost 8 bases and J lost 4, with 8 bases in between. The length of the CDR3 is 11 residues. CDR3 DNA sequence: TGTGCCAGCGATGGTTCCTATGGCTACACCTTC. Encoded protein: CASDGSYGYTF.

The V call is TRBV9, the J call TRBJ2-3; TRBD2 agrees at 8 bases. In germline, CDR1 is SGDLS, CDR2 YYNGEE. The junction had 10 bases not matched to a gene; V was cut back by 6 bases and J by 1 base. The CDR3 contains 16 residues. The CDR3: CASTIVLAVCTDTQYF. In DNA form, the CDR3 reads TGTGCCAGCACCATCGTACTAGCGGTTTGCACAGATACGCAGTATTTT.

The chain joins TRBV5-4 to TRBJ2-5; no reliable D call. Germline-derived CDR1 and CDR2 are SGHNT and YYREEE (reference sequence). The CDR3 loop spans 13 amino acids. V was clipped by 4 bases and J by 5 bases, with 12 bases between them. The chain's CDR3 is CASSTTPMETQYF. The CDR3 nucleotides are TGTGCCAGCAGCACGACCCCTATGGAGACCCAGTACTTC.

The gene calls are TRBV7-9 and TRBJ2-5; 7 nucleotides agree with TRBD2. The germline gives CDR1 SEHNR, CDR2 FQNEAQ (reference sequence). This CDR3 contains 14 residues. V shed 5 bases, J shed 9 bases, and the junction held 12 bases outside the gene matches. The chain's CDR3 is CASSPVGRRGAQYF. The CDR3 DNA reads as TGTGCCAGCAGCCCAGTAGGACGCCGGGGGGCCCAGTACTTC.

This rearrangement joins TRBV2 to TRBJ2-1; 13 bases line up with TRBD2. The CDR3 has 14 amino acids. Germline loops: CDR1 SNHLY, CDR2 FYNNEI. Trimming removed 4 bases from V and 10 bases from J; junction bases left unmatched: 4. The CDR3 loop is CASSAGLAGEEQFF. CDR3 nucleotide sequence: TGTGCCAGCAGTGCCGGACTAGCGGGAGAGGAGCAGTTCTTC.

In this sample, this clone turned up many times. V usage is TRBV18 and J usage is TRBJ2-7, with 9 bases identical to TRBD1. The CDR3 has 15 amino acids. Germline CDR1 reads KGHSH; CDR2 reads LQKENI. V trimming: 6 bases; J trimming: 7 bases; junction bases outside the gene matches: 13. The DNA for the CDR3 is TGTGCCAGCTCGCGAACTCGGGACAGGGAAACGGAGCAGTACTTC. Protein: CASSRTRDRETEQYF. Filled out from reference TRBV18 and TRBJ2-7, the complete variable domain reads NAGVMQNPRHLVRRRGQEARLRCSPMKGHSHVYWYRQLPEEGLKFMVYLQKENIIDESGMPKERFSAEFPKEGPSILRIQQVVRGDSAAYFCASSRTRDRETEQYFGPGTRLTVT.

This clone was detected ten times or more. J is TRBJ1-2 and V is TRBV4-3; tentative D call: TRBD1 (6 bases). Trimming shortened V by 4 bases and J by 8 bases, and 14 bases separated the two germline ends. The CDR3 is 13 residues long. Germline V gives CDR1 LGHNA, CDR2 YSLEER. The CDR3 DNA reads as TGCGCCAGCAGCCGAGACAGGATCGGCGGCTACACCTTC. It specifies CASSRDRIGGYTF.